The next 28 T cell receptor beta chains were all read from a single sample in a study of T cell repertoires and HLA-DP antigens. Clones were read by immunoSEQ multiplex PCR, and TCRdb kept only the in-frame ones, dropping some. The sample lists over 100,000 clones; 90% to 95% were seen once. These receptors have no known antigen. The sequenced sample was CD4+ T cells from PBMCs. The origin of the receptors is a woman between 18 and 29 years old in good health and CMV-seronegative.

The chain carries TRBV7-9 and TRBJ2-1; no clear D gene. V gave up 2 bases and J gave up 6 bases, with 8 bases separating them. This CDR3 has 13 residues. The germline V gene encodes CDR1 SEHNR and CDR2 FQNEAQ (reference sequence). This CDR3 reads CASSLLASNEQFF. In DNA, the CDR3 is TGTGCCAGCAGCTTATTAGCTAGCAATGAGCAGTTCTTC.

The J gene is TRBJ1-1, the V gene TRBV5-1; 9 nucleotides align to TRBD1. The CDR3 contains 14 residues. In germline, CDR1 is SGHRS, CDR2 YFSETQ. J lost 3 bases, V lost 4 bases, and 4 bases had no gene match. The CDR3 loop reads CASSPTGGDTEAFF. DNA for the CDR3: TGCGCCAGCAGCCCGACAGGGGGGGACACTGAAGCTTTCTTT.

The V and J genes are TRBV4-1 and TRBJ2-5, with 8 nucleotides matching TRBD2. This CDR3 has 16 residues. Losses at the gene ends were 2 bases for V and 3 bases for J; bases not matched to a gene: 8. Germline V gene data show CDR1 as MGHRA and CDR2 as YSYEKL. The CDR3 loop is CASSQRKGLGEETQYF. DNA of the CDR3: TGCGCCAGCAGCCAACGAAAGGGACTAGGAGAAGAGACCCAGTACTTC.

The chain joins TRBV6-5 to TRBJ2-7, with unresolved D. The V gene's germline CDR1 is MNHEY and CDR2 SVGAGI. V was clipped by 5 bases and J by 2 bases, with 13 bases between them. There are 14 residues in the CDR3. The CDR3 loop is CASSTRRRTYEQYF. Here the CDR3 DNA reads TGTGCCAGCAGTACCCGACGAAGAACCTACGAGCAGTACTTC.

The count of this clone is one. This chain joins TRBV7-2 and TRBJ2-2; D might be TRBD1 (5 bases). Germline CDR1 and CDR2: SGHTA and FQGNSA. V was shortened by 1 base and J by 0 bases, with 9 bases between the two germline ends. The CDR3 length is 16 residues. The CDR3 region has the DNA TGTGCCAGCAGCTTAGATCAGGGTTCGAACACCGGGGAGCTGTTTTTT. Protein: CASSLDQGSNTGELFF.

The V and J genes are TRBV7-6 and TRBJ1-2; a possible D gene is TRBD1 (6 bases). Trimming left V 5 bases short and J 3 bases short, with 13 bases between. The V gene's germline CDR1 is SGHVS and CDR2 FNYEAQ. The CDR3 spans 14 residues. The DNA for the CDR3 is TGTGCCAGCAGCCGAGGGGACAAGGACTATGGCTACACCTTC. Its translation: CASSRGDKDYGYTF.

This clone was detected only once. This chain links TRBV7-6 with TRBJ2-5; D tentatively reads TRBD1 or TRBD2 (5 bases each). Deletions cut 1 base from V and 3 bases from J, with 9 bases between. The V gene's germline CDR1 is SGHVS and CDR2 FNYEAQ. The CDR3 is made up of 14 amino acids. The CDR3 DNA reads as TGTGCCAGCAGCTTAGTCGGGGCCAAAGAGACCCAGTACTTC. Translating it yields CASSLVGAKETQYF.

The chain recombines TRBV5-1 with TRBJ1-2; D gene unclear. Trimming took off 1 base at V and 3 bases at J, with 4 bases between the two ends. This CDR3 region has 12 residues. In germline, CDR1 is SGHRS, CDR2 YFSETQ. CDR3 sequence reads: CASSLTDYGYTF. The CDR3 DNA is TGCGCCAGCAGCTTGACGGACTATGGCTACACCTTC.

The chain has TRBV7-3 and TRBJ2-2; D perhaps matches TRBD2 (6 bases). The CDR3 covers 15 residues. Germline V lookup: CDR1 SGHTA, CDR2 FQGTGA. Trimming left V 2 bases short and J 4 bases short, with 11 bases between. This CDR3 is CASSLAGRGTGELFF. The CDR3 DNA is TGTGCCAGCAGCTTAGCGGGAAGAGGCACCGGGGAGCTGTTTTTT.

This chain uses TRBV6-5 with TRBJ1-1, with TRBD1 as a possible D gene (5 bases). From germline, CDR1 is MNHEY and CDR2 SVGAGI. Trimming pared 6 bases from V and 0 bases from J, leaving 14 bases between. This CDR3 is built from 15 residues. CDR3 coding DNA: TGTGCCAGCAGAGAACCGGGGGGTTTGAACACTGAAGCTTTCTTT. It encodes CASREPGGLNTEAFF.

The V gene is TRBV27, the J gene TRBJ1-3; D uncertain. V was cut by 5 bases and J by 0 bases, with 5 bases left in between. CDR1 is MNHEY, CDR2 SMNVEV, per germline (reference sequence). There are 13 residues in the CDR3. CDR3 in amino acids: CASSTSSGNTIYF. CDR3 sequence (DNA): TGTGCCAGCAGTACCAGCTCTGGAAACACCATATATTTT.

J is TRBJ1-1 and V is TRBV28; possibly TRBD1 for D (6 bases). The germline V gene has CDR1 MDHEN and CDR2 SYDVKM. The CDR3 contains 15 residues. Between the trimmed V and J ends, which lost 1 base and 1 base, there was a span of 10 bases. The CDR3 nucleotides read TGTGCCAGCAGTTTATTGGGGGGCGCGAACACTGAAGCTTTCTTT. It is translated as CASSLLGGANTEAFF.

The chain is built from TRBV28 and TRBJ2-1; 12 bases match TRBD2. With 6 bases clipped from V and 4 bases from J, the junction kept 7 bases outside the gene matches. The CDR3 is 16 residues long. The V gene's germline CDR1 is MDHEN and CDR2 SYDVKM. CDR3 sequence reads: CASRPTGLAGYNEQFF. In DNA form, the CDR3 reads TGTGCCAGCAGACCCACGGGACTAGCGGGTTACAATGAGCAGTTCTTC.

The gene calls are TRBV6-5 and TRBJ1-6; 7 bases align to TRBD1. The CDR3 runs to 14 residues. V was pared by 6 bases and J by 5 bases, with 4 bases of the junction left unmatched. Germline V gives CDR1 MNHEY, CDR2 SVGAGI. CDR3 coding DNA: TGTGCCAGCAGCCCGGGACAGCATAATTCACCCCTCCACTTT. Its protein product is CASSPGQHNSPLHF.

CDR3: CASSISRGFGYTF. The CDR3 bases are TGTGCCAGCAGTATTTCCAGGGGATTTGGCTACACCTTC. The gene calls are TRBV6-5 and TRBJ1-2; possible D gene TRBD1, 6 bases. The ends were cut back, 5 bases at V and 7 bases at J, with 14 bases in the middle. This CDR3 region has 13 residues. The germline CDR1 and CDR2 sequences are MNHEY and SVGAGI.

The rearrangement joins TRBV10-3 to TRBJ1-2; D is unresolved. Trimming stripped 0 bases from V and 8 bases from J, with 7 bases between. CDR3 length equals 12 residues. CDR1 is ENHRY and CDR2 is SYGVKD in the germline V gene. The CDR3 bases are TGTGCCATCAGTGAGTCTGGGATGGGCTACACCTTC. Its translation: CAISESGMGYTF.

This clone appeared once. V and J are TRBV28 and TRBJ2-1, with D uncertain. V was pared by 4 bases and J by 1 base, with 8 bases between. CDR1 is MDHEN and CDR2 is SYDVKM in the germline V gene. The CDR3 is made up of 14 amino acids. The CDR3 DNA sequence: TGTGCCAGCAGTTCCGTAGGGTCCTACAATGAGCAGTTCTTC. Residues: CASSSVGSYNEQFF. The full variable domain, with the rest looked up from reference TRBV28 and TRBJ2-1, is DVKVTQSSRYLVKRTGEKVFLECVQDMDHENMFWYRQDPGLGLRLIYFSYDVKMKEKGDIPEGYSVSREKKERFSLILESASTNQTSMYLCASSSVGSYNEQFFGPGTRLTVL.

This chain links TRBV27 with TRBJ2-3; D unclear. CDR1 MNHEY and CDR2 SMNVEV come from the germline V gene (reference sequence). V was cut by 11 bases and J by 1 base, with 10 bases left in between. The CDR3 covers 12 residues. CDR3: CASRSRTDTQYF. The CDR3 nucleotides are TGTGCCTCCCGGTCCCGCACAGATACGCAGTATTTT.

This sequence joins TRBV5-4 and TRBJ1-5, with TRBD1 matching over 7 bases. This CDR3 region has 16 residues. V lost 4 bases to trimming and J lost 0 bases; unmatched junction nucleotides: 7. Germline assignment: CDR1 SGHNT and CDR2 YYREEE (reference sequence). The CDR3 reads CASSRSRGNSNQPQHF. The DNA for the CDR3 is TGTGCCAGCAGCCGTTCCAGGGGGAATAGCAATCAGCCCCAGCATTTT.

The chain employs TRBV2 and TRBJ1-3; a weak D match, TRBD1 (5 bases). This CDR3 is built from 18 residues. V was clipped by 3 bases and J by 4 bases, with 22 bases between them. In germline, CDR1 is SNHLY, CDR2 FYNNEI. The chain's CDR3 is CASSDGPGPRVIGNTIYF. The CDR3 DNA is TGTGCCAGCAGTGATGGGCCGGGACCGAGGGTAATAGGAAACACCATATATTTT.

This clone was detected once. The gene calls are TRBV6-6 and TRBJ1-2; 12 bases match TRBD1. J lost 3 bases, V lost 6 bases, and 5 bases had no gene match. CDR1 and CDR2 (germline): MNHNY, SVGAGI (reference sequence). The CDR3 is made up of 15 amino acids. The DNA for the CDR3 is TGTGCCAGCAGAGGGGGACAGGGGGCAGACTATGGCTACACCTTC. The encoded protein is CASRGGQGADYGYTF.

The chain is built from TRBV27 and TRBJ2-3; D possibly matches TRBD1 or TRBD2 (6 bases each). CDR1 and CDR2 from the germline V gene are MNHEY and SMNVEV (reference sequence). V gave up 3 bases and J gave up 1 base, with 17 bases separating them. The CDR3 covers 17 residues. This CDR3 reads CASSFQVRGGGTDTQYF. Here the CDR3 DNA reads TGTGCCAGCAGTTTCCAGGTCAGGGGCGGGGGCACAGATACGCAGTATTTT.

The chain carries TRBV4-1 and TRBJ2-2, with 10 nucleotides matching TRBD1. Germline CDR1 and CDR2: MGHRA and YSYEKL. The CDR3 has 15 residues. V lost 3 bases, J lost 3 bases, and 1 base stayed unmatched. CDR3 region: CASSQGQGHTGELFF. For the CDR3, the DNA is TGCGCCAGCAGCCAGGGACAGGGGCACACCGGGGAGCTGTTTTTT.

The chain combines TRBV28 with TRBJ1-2; 10 positions match TRBD1. The length of the CDR3 is 15 residues. Germline trimming cut 5 bases from V and 7 bases from J; bases unmatched to any gene: 10. Looked up from germline, CDR1 is MDHEN and CDR2 is SYDVKM. In nucleotides, the CDR3 is TGTGCCAGCAGTCCCCGGGGACAGGGGACCACTGGCTACACCTTC. Its translation: CASSPRGQGTTGYTF.

The chain links TRBV27 to TRBJ2-1; possibly TRBD1 for D (6 bases). V lost 0 bases, J lost 11 bases, and 20 bases lay in between. The CDR3 has 16 residues. Germline V gene lookup returns CDR1 MNHEY and CDR2 SMNVEV (reference sequence). The CDR3 is CASSLSVWQGKVKQFF. DNA for the CDR3: TGTGCCAGCAGTTTATCGGTGTGGCAGGGGAAGGTGAAGCAGTTCTTC.

In DNA, the CDR3 is TGTGCCAGCAGCTTAACTAGCGGGGGGGCCGTCACCGGGGAGCTGTTTTTT. Protein sequence: CASSLTSGGAVTGELFF. The chain is built from TRBV11-2 and TRBJ2-2; 13 positions agree with TRBD2. The V segment lost 2 bases and the J segment 4 bases; nucleotides outside the gene matches: 4. Germline V lookup: CDR1 SGHAT, CDR2 FQNNGV. CDR3 size: 17 residues.

V gene TRBV28 combines with J gene TRBJ2-5; D not certain. This CDR3 is 13 amino acids long. V lost 3 bases, J lost 5 bases, and 10 bases lay in between. Germline assignment: CDR1 MDHEN and CDR2 SYDVKM. The CDR3 protein is CASSFRSPETQYF. DNA of the CDR3: TGTGCCAGCAGTTTCAGGTCTCCGGAGACCCAGTACTTC.

The CDR3 nucleotides read TGTGCCAGCAGCTTAATAACAGGTTCCGGAACAGATACGCAGTATTTT. Its protein is CASSLITGSGTDTQYF. This sequence joins TRBV7-2 and TRBJ2-3, with TRBD1 as a possible D gene (5 bases). CDR1 SGHTA and CDR2 FQGNSA come from the germline V gene. V was clipped by 2 bases and J by 3 bases, with 15 bases between them. The CDR3 has 16 residues.